Below, 20 T cell receptor beta chains from the same sample are listed, as sequenced in a study of beta chain features in type 1 diabetes. Expressed TCRB transcripts were sequenced because the entire RNA isolate underwent reverse transcription. Measured with immunoSEQ multiplex PCR; TCRdb has only the in-frame clones, and not every one. The sample shows under 450,000 clones, about 15% of them seen only once. Sequencing was done on a sample of naive CD4+ T cells from blood. The receptors shown here come from a man under 40 in good health.

V usage is TRBV4-3 and J usage is TRBJ1-4; D gene ambiguous. V shed 0 bases and J shed 1 base, with 6 bases lying between them. Germline CDR1 and CDR2: LGHNA and YSLEER. This CDR3 region has 15 residues. CDR3 residues: CASSQEDGTNEKLFF. The CDR3 region has the DNA TGCGCCAGCAGCCAAGAGGACGGAACTAATGAAAAACTGTTTTTT.

The rearrangement uses TRBV4-1 and TRBJ1-5, with TRBD1 as a possible D gene (5 bases). V was cut by 3 bases and J by 6 bases, with 18 bases left in between. This CDR3 contains 16 residues. Germline CDR1 reads MGHRA; CDR2 reads YSYEKL. The CDR3 region has the DNA TGCGCCAGCAGCCAGGTCAGCGGGGGATGGAGTCAGCCCCAGCATTTT. It encodes CASSQVSGGWSQPQHF.

The sample holds a few counts of this clone. This chain uses TRBV7-2 with TRBJ2-5, with 8 positions matching TRBD2. The CDR3 is 14 residues long. Germline CDR1 is SGHTA and CDR2 is FQGNSA. With 5 bases clipped from V and 5 bases from J, the junction kept 7 bases outside the gene matches. The CDR3 bases are TGTGCCAGCAGCGTGGGGACTAGTGAGGAGACCCAGTACTTC. Its translation is CASSVGTSEETQYF.

This clone was detected only a few times. The rearrangement uses TRBV2 and TRBJ1-2; possible D gene TRBD1, 6 bases. V was clipped by 6 bases and J by 0 bases, with 11 bases between them. The CDR3 contains 14 residues. Germline-derived CDR1 and CDR2 are SNHLY and FYNNEI. CDR3 nucleotides: TGTGCCAGCAGACAGGGTCCGGCTAACTATGGCTACACCTTC. Protein product: CASRQGPANYGYTF. Combining the CDR3 with reference TRBV2 and TRBJ1-2 gives the whole variable domain EPEVTQTPSHQVTQMGQEVILRCVPISNHLYFYWYRQILGQKVEFLVSFYNNEISEKSEIFDDQFSVERPDGSNFTLKIRSTKLEDSAMYFCASRQGPANYGYTFGSGTRLTVV.

This clone has only one observation. The chain has TRBV5-1 and TRBJ2-3, with 8 nucleotides matching TRBD1. CDR3 size: 15 residues. Germline values: CDR1 SGHRS, CDR2 YFSETQ. The V and J ends lost 4 bases and 4 bases, in that order; junction bases with no gene match: 8. The CDR3: CASSPPTGVADTQYF. The CDR3 DNA reads as TGCGCCAGCAGCCCCCCGACAGGGGTGGCAGATACGCAGTATTTT. Complete variable domain (other parts from reference TRBV5-1 and TRBJ2-3): KAGVTQTPRYLIKTRGQQVTLSCSPISGHRSVSWYQQTPGQGLQFLFEYFSETQRNKGNFPGRFSGRQFSNSRSEMNVSTLELGDSALYLCASSPPTGVADTQYFGPGTRLTVL.

This clone was seen a few times. The gene calls are TRBV29-1 and TRBJ2-1; 7 positions match TRBD1. In germline, CDR1 is SQVTM, CDR2 ANQGSEA. Germline trimming cut 0 bases from V and 3 bases from J; bases unmatched to any gene: 2. This CDR3 comprises 14 residues. The CDR3 is CSVEEQGNYNEQFF. CDR3 nucleotides: TGCAGCGTTGAAGAACAGGGGAACTACAATGAGCAGTTCTTC.

This clone was detected a few times. The chain joins TRBV6-5 to TRBJ2-5; 10 bases fit TRBD1. The CDR3 extends over 15 amino acids. V lost 4 bases to trimming and J lost 0 bases; unmatched junction nucleotides: 2. Germline CDR1 is MNHEY and CDR2 is SVGAGI. The DNA of the CDR3 is TGTGCCAGCAGTTGGGGACAGGGGTACCAAGAGACCCAGTACTTC. It codes for CASSWGQGYQETQYF.

This clone was detected a few times. The chain joins TRBV7-3 to TRBJ2-3; the match to TRBD2 covers 9 bases. This CDR3 is 14 amino acids long. J gave up 8 bases and V 3 bases, and 6 bases lay outside the gene matches. CDR1 SGHTA and CDR2 FQGTGA come from the germline V gene. The CDR3 nucleotides read TGTGCCAGCAGCTTGGCGGGAGGGCCTGGTACGCAGTATTTT. Translated, it gives CASSLAGGPGTQYF.

The chain employs TRBV14 and TRBJ1-2; perhaps TRBD1 as D (5 bases). The germline gives CDR1 SGHDN, CDR2 FVKESK. The CDR3 extends over 13 amino acids. The V and J ends lost 2 bases and 6 bases respectively, with 10 bases between them. The CDR3 is CASSQFQGDGYTF. The CDR3 DNA reads as TGTGCCAGCAGCCAATTCCAGGGAGATGGCTACACCTTC. Full variable domain (remainder filled in from reference TRBV14 and TRBJ1-2): EAGVTQFPSHSVIEKGQTVTLRCDPISGHDNLYWYRRVMGKEIKFLLHFVKESKQDESGMPNNRFLAERTGGTYSTLKVQPAELEDSGVYFCASSQFQGDGYTFGSGTRLTVV.

V is TRBV7-2 and J is TRBJ1-1; D may be TRBD1 (5 bases). Germline V CDR1 and CDR2: SGHTA, FQGNSA. The CDR3 is 15 amino acids. V was trimmed by 2 bases and J by 3 bases, leaving 13 bases between them. DNA for the CDR3: TGTGCCAGCAGCTTAATGAGGGGTTCCGACACTGAAGCTTTCTTT. This codes for CASSLMRGSDTEAFF. Using reference TRBV7-2 and TRBJ1-1 for the parts outside the CDR3, the full variable domain is GAGVSQSPSNKVTEKGKDVELRCDPISGHTALYWYRQSLGQGLEFLIYFQGNSAPDKSGLPSDRFSAERTGGSVSTLTIQRTQQEDSAVYLCASSLMRGSDTEAFFGQGTRLTVV.

The V call is TRBV9, the J call TRBJ2-5, with D tentatively TRBD2 (5 bases). V was clipped by 4 bases and J by 14 bases, with 18 bases between them. The CDR3 totals 12 residues. Germline loops: CDR1 SGDLS, CDR2 YYNGEE. The DNA of the CDR3 is TGTGCCAGCAGCCCGACGGCGGGTATCACCTACTTC. It translates to CASSPTAGITYF.

This clone turned up a few times. This chain connects TRBV7-3 to TRBJ2-3; 8 nucleotides match TRBD2. CDR1 is SGHTA, CDR2 FQGTGA, per germline. The CDR3 runs 16 residues. V lost 3 bases to trimming and J lost 6 bases; unmatched junction nucleotides: 11. The CDR3 nucleotides are TGTGCCAGCAGCTTCCCCGGGACTAGTTTTGAGGATACGCAGTATTTT. Residues: CASSFPGTSFEDTQYF.

This clone showed up just a few times. The gene calls are TRBV13 and TRBJ2-4, with D tentatively TRBD1 (5 bases). CDR1 is PRHDT and CDR2 is FYEKMQ in the germline V gene (reference sequence). This CDR3 comprises 15 residues. Trimming stripped 0 bases from V and 0 bases from J, with 6 bases between. The CDR3 region is CASSLGTVAKNIQYF. CDR3 nucleotide sequence: TGTGCCAGCAGCTTAGGGACAGTAGCCAAAAACATTCAGTACTTC.

The chain couples TRBV6-5 to TRBJ2-7; 11 bases are a match to TRBD2. Looked up from germline, CDR1 is MNHEY and CDR2 is SVGAGI. CDR3 length: 16 amino acids. J gave up 3 bases and V 0 bases, and 4 bases lay outside the gene matches. The CDR3 coding sequence is TGTGCCAGCAGTTACTCCGTGACTAGCGGGAACTACGAGCAGTACTTC. Translation: CASSYSVTSGNYEQYF.

Comment on this clone: The same CDR3 arises from other DNA sequences in this sample as well. J is TRBJ1-2 and V is TRBV19; 7 bases fit TRBD1. Germline V gene sequence: CDR1 LNHDA, CDR2 SQIVND (reference sequence). V trimming: 6 bases; J trimming: 4 bases; junction bases outside the gene matches: 2. CDR3 size: 12 residues. CDR3 residues: CASSRQGYGYTF. The CDR3 coding sequence is TGTGCCAGTAGCCGACAGGGCTATGGCTACACCTTC.

This clone was seen more than once but under ten times. The chain joins TRBV9 to TRBJ2-3; 11 bases map to TRBD2. Germline-derived CDR1 and CDR2 are SGDLS and YYNGEE. CDR3 size: 17 residues. The junction had 6 bases not matched to a gene; V was cut back by 1 base and J by 2 bases. The CDR3 protein is CASSVLAGGQLTDTQYF. The CDR3 nucleotides read TGTGCCAGCAGCGTACTAGCGGGGGGCCAACTCACAGATACGCAGTATTTT.

The rearrangement joins TRBV7-2 to TRBJ2-7, with D possibly TRBD1 on 5 matching bases. Looked up from germline, CDR1 is SGHTA and CDR2 is FQGNSA. The germline V and J ends were trimmed by 2 bases and 3 bases, with 8 bases remaining between them. The CDR3 is made up of 13 amino acids. CDR3 region: CASSLPGIYEQYF. The CDR3 coding sequence is TGTGCCAGCAGCTTACCAGGGATCTACGAGCAGTACTTC. Drawing the rest from reference TRBV7-2 and TRBJ2-7, the complete variable domain is GAGVSQSPSNKVTEKGKDVELRCDPISGHTALYWYRQSLGQGLEFLIYFQGNSAPDKSGLPSDRFSAERTGGSVSTLTIQRTQQEDSAVYLCASSLPGIYEQYFGPGTRLTVT.

This clone occurred a few times. CDR3 in DNA: TGCGCCAGCAGTAAGGGGGCTGTCTACAATGAGCAGTTCTTC. Its translation is CASSKGAVYNEQFF. V gene TRBV5-1 combines with J gene TRBJ2-1; 7 bases map to TRBD1. Germline-derived CDR1 and CDR2 are SGHRS and YFSETQ. This CDR3 region has 14 residues. Germline trimming cut 5 bases from V and 3 bases from J; bases unmatched to any gene: 5.

As DNA, the CDR3 is TGTGCCAGCAGCCAAGACCAGTACAATGAGCAGTTCTTC. Its translation is CASSQDQYNEQFF. This chain uses TRBV11-2 with TRBJ2-1; D ambiguous. Germline CDR1 reads SGHAT; CDR2 reads FQNNGV. This CDR3 has 13 residues. V lost 5 bases and J lost 4, with 9 bases in between.

The CDR3 DNA sequence: TGTGCCACCAGCAGTGGGGGTACCACAGATACGCAGTATTTT. Protein sequence: CATSSGGTTDTQYF. The genes are TRBV15 and TRBJ2-3, with D possibly called TRBD1 or TRBD2 (5 bases each). The CDR3 totals 14 residues. Deletions cut 3 bases from V and 2 bases from J, with 9 bases between. Germline values: CDR1 LNHNV, CDR2 YYDKDF (reference sequence).